This passage covers 29 T cell receptor beta chains from one sample sequenced in a study of early T cells in non-severe SARS-CoV-2 infection. TCRdb re-called the 5' RACE reads through MiXCR, storing one row per CDR3 protein. Here the sample spans tens of thousands of distinct CDR3 sequences, 10% to 15% being singletons. Sequences were obtained from whole blood. The receptors come from an adult who was a healthcare worker with PCR-confirmed SARS-CoV-2 infection or an uninfected control (not recorded which).

The rearrangement joins TRBV12-3 or TRBV12-4 to TRBJ1-1, with TRBD1 identical over 7 bases. The CDR3 has 13 residues. The V and J ends lost 5 bases and 6 bases, in that order; junction bases with no gene match: 6. The CDR3 sequence is CASSRSTGPEAFF. The CDR3 DNA is TGTGCCAGCAGTCGTTCGACAGGGCCTGAAGCTTTCTTT.

This clonotype came up a few times. The chain couples TRBV7-8 to TRBJ1-2, with D possibly TRBD1 on 5 matching bases. Germline lookup yields CDR1 SGHVS and CDR2 FQNEAQ. This CDR3 is 16 amino acids long. The V end was cut by 5 bases, the J end by 4 bases, with 20 bases between. The CDR3 DNA is TGTGCCAGCAGCATGATGCGGGACTCAACGTTCTATGGCTACACCTTC. This sequence encodes CASSMMRDSTFYGYTF.

This clonotype was picked up a small number of times. This chain links TRBV5-4 with TRBJ2-1; 8 bases fit TRBD2. Unmatched junction bases numbered 7, after V lost 4 bases and J lost 1 base. The CDR3 length is 16 residues. Germline-derived CDR1 and CDR2 are SGHNT and YYREEE (reference sequence). CDR3 DNA sequence: TGTGCCAGCAGCCCAGGACTAGCCAGGTCCTACAATGAGCAGTTCTTC. This encodes CASSPGLARSYNEQFF.

This chain connects TRBV12-3 or TRBV12-4 to TRBJ1-5, with 9 bases fitting TRBD1. CDR3 length equals 15 residues. V lost 6 bases to trimming and J lost 2 bases; unmatched junction nucleotides: 5. The CDR3 sequence is CASRQWTGGNQPQHF. The CDR3 DNA sequence: TGTGCCAGCAGGCAATGGACAGGGGGCAATCAGCCCCAGCATTTT.

This clonotype was seen many times. The rearrangement joins TRBV7-9 to TRBJ2-7; the D is unclear. V was clipped by 1 base and J by 3 bases, with 7 bases between them. From germline, CDR1 is SEHNR and CDR2 FQNEAQ (reference sequence). This CDR3 has 13 amino acids. DNA of the CDR3: TGTGCCAGCAGCTTAGGGGCGTACTACGAGCAGTACTTC. It codes for CASSLGAYYEQYF.

This clonotype was detected only a few times. The gene calls are TRBV7-3 and TRBJ2-6; D not resolved. The CDR3 contains 15 residues. The V gene lost 1 base and the J gene lost 6 bases, with 10 bases spanning the gap. Germline V gene lookup returns CDR1 SGHTA and CDR2 FQGTGA. In DNA, the CDR3 is TGTGCCAGCAGCTTAAGGCCAAATGAGGCCAACGTCCTGACTTTC. This codes for CASSLRPNEANVLTF.

The table lists this clonotype with a few counts. This rearrangement joins TRBV12-3 or TRBV12-4 to TRBJ1-1; TRBD1 is a possible D gene (6 bases). The CDR3 spans 14 residues. V lost 6 bases to trimming and J lost 5 bases, with 16 bases between them. The DNA of the CDR3 is TGTGCCAGCAGGGAAGGGGGTGGAAGGACTGAAGCTTTCTTT. Its protein is CASREGGGRTEAFF.

This clonotype was counted ten times or more. The chain has TRBV5-1 and TRBJ1-1; D ambiguous. Germline lookup yields CDR1 SGHRS and CDR2 YFSETQ. The CDR3 runs to 11 residues. V dropped 3 bases and J dropped 6 bases, with 6 bases sitting between them. CDR3 sequence (DNA): TGCGCCAGCAGCTCCAATTCTGAAGCTTTCTTT. Translating gives CASSSNSEAFF.

The chain couples TRBV7-9 to TRBJ1-4, with no clear D. CDR3 length: 16 residues. V was cut by 2 bases and J by 7 bases, with 17 bases left in between. Germline assignment: CDR1 SEHNR and CDR2 FQNEAQ (reference sequence). The chain's CDR3 is CASSLMRAARGEKLFF. CDR3 DNA sequence: TGTGCCAGCAGCTTAATGAGGGCCGCTAGAGGTGAAAAACTGTTTTTT.

This clonotype has a handful of counts. The chain has TRBV10-3 and TRBJ2-3, with TRBD2 as a possible D gene (5 bases). CDR3 length: 14 amino acids. Looked up from germline, CDR1 is ENHRY and CDR2 is SYGVKD. Trimming left V 3 bases short and J 3 bases short, with 10 bases between. In DNA, the CDR3 is TGTGCCATCAGTGATTATACGGGAACAGATACGCAGTATTTT. Translation gives CAISDYTGTDTQYF.

This clonotype was counted a few times. The chain uses TRBV20-1 and TRBJ2-7, with D possibly TRBD2 on 6 matching bases. Germline assignment: CDR1 DFQATT and CDR2 SNEGSKA (reference sequence). This CDR3 spans 13 amino acids. V was pared by 7 bases and J by 2 bases, with 15 bases between. CDR3 DNA: TGCAGTGGGGCGAGGGAGGCCACCTACGAGCAGTACTTC. Its translation is CSGAREATYEQYF.

This clonotype has only one observation. With a much larger clone just one base away, this may be a read error. The CDR3: CASSVDQANTGELIF. The CDR3 coding sequence is TGTGCCAGCAGCGTAGACCAAGCGAACACCGGGGAGCTGATTTTT. This rearrangement joins TRBV9 to TRBJ2-2, with D perhaps TRBD2 (5 bases). Germline values: CDR1 SGDLS, CDR2 YYNGEE. The CDR3 runs to 15 residues.

This clonotype occurred many times. The genes are TRBV19 and TRBJ2-5; D possibly matches TRBD1 or TRBD2 (5 bases each). V was shortened by 8 bases and J by 4 bases, with 17 bases between the two germline ends. The CDR3 contains 14 residues. Germline V gene lookup returns CDR1 LNHDA and CDR2 SQIVND (reference sequence). CDR3 nucleotide sequence: TGTGCCAGTGGCTCGTGGGGGAGAGGAGAGACCCAGTACTTC. This gives the protein CASGSWGRGETQYF.

The gene calls are TRBV7-2 and TRBJ2-2, with 11 bases aligning to TRBD2. Germline V gives CDR1 SGHTA, CDR2 FQGNSA. V was pared by 6 bases and J by 3 bases, with 3 bases of the junction left unmatched. The CDR3 extends over 15 amino acids. For the CDR3, the DNA is TGTGCCAGCAGGGGACTAGCGGTTTACACCGGGGAGCTGTTTTTT. It translates to CASRGLAVYTGELFF.

The chain carries TRBV6-5 and TRBJ2-5; D is undetermined. Looked up from germline, CDR1 is MNHEY and CDR2 is SVGAGI. Trimming removed 5 bases from V and 5 bases from J, with 12 bases in between. CDR3 length equals 13 residues. The DNA of the CDR3 is TGTGCCAGCAGTATGGGGTTTACCGAGACCCAGTACTTC. It specifies CASSMGFTETQYF.

The V call is TRBV15, the J call TRBJ2-5, with D perhaps TRBD2 (5 bases). V shed 2 bases and J shed 5 bases, with 15 bases lying between them. Germline V gene sequence: CDR1 LNHNV, CDR2 YYDKDF (reference sequence). CDR3 length: 15 residues. CDR3 DNA: TGTGCCACCAGCAGATCCTTAGGAGGCGCGGAGACCCAGTACTTC. Its translation: CATSRSLGGAETQYF.

This clonotype was seen at least ten times. The chain employs TRBV20-1 and TRBJ2-5; the D call may be TRBD1 or TRBD2 (6 bases each). V lost 3 bases and J 2 bases, leaving 10 bases between the germline ends. CDR3 length: 13 residues. The germline V gene encodes CDR1 DFQATT and CDR2 SNEGSKA (reference sequence). The CDR3 bases are TGCAGTGCTAGCCGGGGGCCGCAAGAGACCCAGTACTTC. This sequence encodes CSASRGPQETQYF.

CDR3: CSARSTRGSPGELFF. CDR3 nucleotides: TGCAGTGCTAGATCTACCAGGGGATCGCCCGGGGAGCTGTTTTTT. The chain employs TRBV20-1 and TRBJ2-2; tentative D call: TRBD1 (6 bases). The V gene lost 2 bases and the J gene lost 6 bases, with 16 bases spanning the gap. In germline, CDR1 is DFQATT, CDR2 SNEGSKA (reference sequence). CDR3 length: 15 amino acids.

This clonotype has just a few counts. The chain uses TRBV20-1 and TRBJ2-1, with D hard to call. CDR3 size: 14 residues. Germline-derived CDR1 and CDR2 are DFQATT and SNEGSKA (reference sequence). V lost 1 base and J 7 bases, leaving 14 bases between the germline ends. Here the CDR3 DNA reads TGCAGTGCTAGAGGGAGAAACCTCTTGAATGAGCAGTTCTTC. This gives the protein CSARGRNLLNEQFF.

The V call is TRBV18, the J call TRBJ1-5; 7 nucleotides match TRBD1. The CDR3 extends over 13 amino acids. CDR1 is KGHSH, CDR2 LQKENI, per germline. Trimming took 3 bases from V and 5 from J; bases not matched to a gene: 1. The CDR3, as DNA: TGTGCCAGCTCACCTACAGGGGATCAGCCCCAGCATTTT. Its translation is CASSPTGDQPQHF.

This clonotype was detected many times. V is TRBV5-4 and J is TRBJ2-1; no clear D gene. Trimming removed 0 bases at V and 0 bases at J, with 7 bases between. The CDR3 consists of 15 residues. Germline V CDR1 and CDR2: SGHNT, YYREEE (reference sequence). The CDR3 loop is CASSLDRGSYNEQFF. CDR3 DNA: TGTGCCAGCAGCTTGGACCGCGGCTCCTACAATGAGCAGTTCTTC.

In its sample, this clonotype was seen many times. This chain joins TRBV5-6 and TRBJ2-1, with a possible D match to TRBD2 (5 bases). Germline V lookup: CDR1 SGHDT, CDR2 YYEEEE. The CDR3 contains 13 residues. V lost 4 bases to trimming and J lost 7 bases, with 12 bases between them. The CDR3 bases are TGTGCCAGCAGCGGGGTAGCGATGAATGAGCAGTTCTTC. This translates into CASSGVAMNEQFF.

This clonotype was detected many times. The chain employs TRBV6-2 or TRBV6-3 and TRBJ2-4, with TRBD2 identical over 10 bases. The CDR3 consists of 14 residues. The germline V gene has CDR1 MNHEY and CDR2 SVGEGT. V dropped 2 bases and J dropped 11; count of bases not matched to a gene: 6. CDR3 DNA sequence: TGTGCCAGCAGTTACAGCGGGAGGGCCCAATTTCAGTACTTC. It yields the protein CASSYSGRAQFQYF.

The rearrangement links TRBV6-2 or TRBV6-3 to TRBJ2-2, with no clear D. Germline CDR1 reads MNHEY; CDR2 reads SVGEGT. V lost 6 bases and J 4 bases, leaving 9 bases between the germline ends. This CDR3 region has 13 residues. CDR3 in amino acids: CASRRVRTGELFF. CDR3 coding DNA: TGTGCCAGCAGAAGGGTACGCACCGGGGAGCTGTTTTTT.

This chain links TRBV25-1 with TRBJ1-1, with a tentative D call TRBD1 (5 bases). Germline V lookup: CDR1 MGHDK, CDR2 SYGVNS. V was pared by 6 bases and J by 7 bases, with 9 bases between. CDR3 size: 11 residues. This CDR3 is CASSGALEAFF. CDR3 nucleotide sequence: TGTGCCAGCAGCGGGGCCCTTGAAGCTTTCTTT.

The chain carries TRBV18 and TRBJ1-4, with TRBD1 as a possible D gene (5 bases). This CDR3 has 13 amino acids. Germline-derived CDR1 and CDR2 are KGHSH and LQKENI. Trimming pared 5 bases from V and 7 bases from J, leaving 11 bases between. The CDR3, as DNA: TGTGCCAGCTCAACCCGGGACCTTGAAAAACTGTTTTTT. This gives the protein CASSTRDLEKLFF.

This clonotype has at least ten counts. The chain carries TRBV12-3 or TRBV12-4 and TRBJ2-2, with 12 bases fitting TRBD2. CDR3 length equals 16 residues. V was pared by 4 bases and J by 11 bases, with 11 bases of the junction left unmatched. CDR3 loop: CASSSAPGLAGGELFF. The CDR3 bases are TGTGCCAGCAGTTCGGCCCCGGGACTAGCGGGCGGCGAGCTGTTTTTT.

In its sample, this clonotype was seen a few times. The J gene is TRBJ2-1, the V gene TRBV9; TRBD2 is a possible D gene (6 bases). Germline CDR1 and CDR2: SGDLS and YYNGEE. With 4 bases removed from V and 7 bases from J, the gap between germline ends came to 15 bases. This CDR3 spans 14 amino acids. CDR3 residues: CASSPGRGGNEQFF. Written as DNA, the CDR3 is TGTGCCAGCAGCCCCGGACGTGGGGGGAATGAGCAGTTCTTC. Full variable domain (rest looked up from reference TRBV9 and TRBJ2-1): DSGVTQTPKHLITATGQRVTLRCSPRSGDLSVYWYQQSLDQGLQFLIQYYNGEERAKGNILERFSAQQFPDLHSELNLSSLELGDSALYFCASSPGRGGNEQFFGPGTRLTVL.

The V gene is TRBV5-1, the J gene TRBJ2-7, with D perhaps assigned TRBD1 or TRBD2 (5 bases each). V gave up 3 bases and J gave up 4 bases, with 17 bases separating them. Germline V gene lookup returns CDR1 SGHRS and CDR2 YFSETQ. The CDR3 totals 15 residues. The CDR3 nucleotides are TGCGCCAGCAGCTCTTATCCGGGACGGATTTACGAGCAGTACTTC. It codes for CASSSYPGRIYEQYF.